Listed here are 20 T cell receptor beta chains from one sample, sequenced in a study of T cells in Graves' hyperthyroidism and ophthalmopathy. TCR beta CDR3 sequences were amplified from RNA transcripts. With the HTBI primer set, the TCR CDR3 went through a first round of RT-PCR. In TCRdb, the multiplex PCR reads were re-called with MiXCR into one record per CDR3 protein. The table shows hundreds of thousands of distinct CDR3 sequences, with less than 15% occurring only once. What was sequenced was blood. These receptors were obtained from a woman between 18 and 30 years old with Graves' hyperthyroidism.

In this sample, this clonotype turned up many times. The V gene is TRBV6-5, the J gene TRBJ2-7, with a possible D match to TRBD1 (5 bases). The CDR3 is made up of 13 amino acids. V was trimmed by 2 bases and J by 5 bases, leaving 10 bases between them. Germline-derived CDR1 and CDR2 are MNHEY and SVGAGI. CDR3 loop: CASSYAWGDEQYF. In DNA form, the CDR3 reads TGTGCCAGCAGTTACGCTTGGGGCGACGAGCAGTACTTC.

This clonotype was observed at least ten times. One end of the junction fails to match germline, which may point to a read error. The CDR3 nucleotides read TGTGCCAGCAGTTTGGGACTTCCACAAGAGACCCAGTACTTC. This gives the protein CASSLGLPQETQYF. The chain recombines TRBV5-1 with TRBJ2-5; D may be TRBD2 (6 bases). This CDR3 is built from 14 residues. Germline V lookup: CDR1 SGHRS, CDR2 YFSETQ.

This clonotype came up a few times. This chain joins TRBV30 and TRBJ2-7; 13 bases fit TRBD2. CDR3 length: 16 amino acids. Trimming at V came to 2 bases and at J to 4 bases, leaving 8 bases not matched to a gene. Germline V gene lookup returns CDR1 GTSNPN and CDR2 SVGIG (reference sequence). The CDR3 spells CAWSRGLAGDTYEQYF. The CDR3 DNA is TGTGCCTGGAGTCGCGGACTAGCGGGAGATACGTACGAGCAGTACTTC.

The chain recombines TRBV29-1 with TRBJ2-6; the D gene is possibly TRBD1 (5 bases). Germline CDR1 SQVTM, CDR2 ANQGSEA. Trimming stripped 8 bases from V and 0 bases from J, with 11 bases between. The length of the CDR3 is 14 residues. The CDR3 DNA follows: TGCAGCCCTTACAGGATCTCTGGGGCCAACGTCCTGACTTTC. It encodes CSPYRISGANVLTF.

At least ten counts were recorded for this clonotype. V is TRBV7-3 and J is TRBJ2-3, with D possibly TRBD1 on 6 matching bases. Trimming removed 2 bases from V and 2 bases from J, with 8 bases in between. CDR3 length equals 14 residues. Germline CDR1 is SGHTA and CDR2 is FQGTGA. The CDR3 region has the DNA TGTGCCAGCAGCTTATCAGGGGCCACAGATACGCAGTATTTT. Translated, it gives CASSLSGATDTQYF.

This clonotype came up many times. The chain links TRBV30 to TRBJ1-5; D might be TRBD1 (5 bases). Germline CDR1 reads GTSNPN; CDR2 reads SVGIG (reference sequence). With 3 bases removed from V and 2 bases from J, the gap between germline ends came to 11 bases. This CDR3 is built from 14 residues. The CDR3 loop reads CAWRIGVGNQPQHF. CDR3 in DNA: TGTGCCTGGAGAATAGGGGTCGGCAATCAGCCCCAGCATTTT.

This clonotype was counted many times. This chain joins TRBV20-1 and TRBJ2-5, with TRBD2 matching over 8 bases. After removal of 4 bases from V and 7 bases from J, the junction contained 11 bases not matched to a gene. The CDR3 is 14 amino acids. Germline-derived CDR1 and CDR2 are DFQATT and SNEGSKA (reference sequence). CDR3 residues: CSAISGIAHGTQYF. The DNA for the CDR3 is TGCAGTGCTATTAGCGGGATCGCTCATGGGACCCAGTACTTC.

This clonotype has ten or more counts. This chain connects TRBV13 to TRBJ1-2; D unclear. From germline, CDR1 is PRHDT and CDR2 FYEKMQ (reference sequence). V lost 1 base and J 5 bases, leaving 14 bases between the germline ends. This CDR3 is built from 15 residues. CDR3 nucleotide sequence: TGTGCCAGCAGCTTAGACCCGATTAATGCTTATGGCTACACCTTC. Residues: CASSLDPINAYGYTF.

The rearrangement links TRBV2 to TRBJ1-6, with D unclear. Trimming shortened V by 6 bases and J by 0 bases, and 9 bases separated the two germline ends. This CDR3 has 15 residues. CDR1 is SNHLY and CDR2 is FYNNEI in the germline V gene. CDR3 region: CASRDGSSYNSPLHF. CDR3 coding DNA: TGTGCCAGCAGAGACGGGAGCTCCTATAATTCACCCCTCCACTTT.

The chain is built from TRBV5-6 and TRBJ2-1; D not certain. The CDR3 consists of 14 residues. V was cut by 5 bases and J by 0 bases, with 9 bases left in between. Per germline, CDR1 SGHDT and CDR2 YYEEEE. The CDR3 coding sequence is TGTGCCAGCAGGTATTTGGGCTCCTACAATGAGCAGTTCTTC. Amino acids: CASRYLGSYNEQFF.

V usage is TRBV24-1 and J usage is TRBJ2-1; weak D call: TRBD2 (8 bases). The J call may not be correct, given that the DNA end is closer to TRBJ2-7. Germline V gene lookup returns CDR1 KGHDR and CDR2 SFDVKD. The CDR3 is made up of 17 amino acids. The CDR3 protein is CATMRNRSGRGGNEQYF. The DNA for the CDR3 is TGTGCCACCATGAGAAATAGGAGCGGGAGAGGGGGCAATGAGCAGTACTTC.

This clonotype came up a few times. The CDR3: CASSQTLGGVANTEAFF. The CDR3 DNA reads as TGCGCCAGCAGCCAAACCCTCGGGGGGGTCGCGAACACTGAAGCTTTCTTT. This sequence joins TRBV4-1 and TRBJ1-1; D perhaps matches TRBD1 (5 bases). CDR1 is MGHRA, CDR2 YSYEKL, per germline. The V and J ends lost 2 bases and 1 base respectively, with 17 bases between them. There are 17 residues in the CDR3.

This clonotype has a count of ten or more. The genes are TRBV2 and TRBJ2-7; TRBD1 or TRBD2 may be the D gene (6 bases each). This CDR3 is 16 amino acids long. Germline CDR1 SNHLY, CDR2 FYNNEI. The V gene lost 0 bases and the J gene lost 5 bases, with 17 bases spanning the gap. This CDR3 is CASSEALSRGQDEQYF. The CDR3 region has the DNA TGTGCCAGCAGTGAAGCGCTCTCTCGGGGGCAAGACGAGCAGTACTTC. The variable domain in full, with the rest retrieved from reference TRBV2 and TRBJ2-7, is EPEVTQTPSHQVTQMGQEVILRCVPISNHLYFYWYRQILGQKVEFLVSFYNNEISEKSEIFDDQFSVERPDGSNFTLKIRSTKLEDSAMYFCASSEALSRGQDEQYFGPGTRLTVT.

The table lists this clonotype with many counts. The V gene is TRBV6-1, the J gene TRBJ2-5; 7 bases map to TRBD2. The ends lost 7 bases at V and 5 bases at J; junction bases unmatched: 10. Per germline, CDR1 MNHNS and CDR2 SASEGT. The CDR3 is made up of 14 amino acids. In DNA form, the CDR3 reads TGTGCCAGCACCAGTAGCGGGCGGCAGGAGACCCAGTACTTC. The encoded protein is CASTSSGRQETQYF.

This clonotype was counted at least ten times. The chain is built from TRBV28 and TRBJ2-2; 8 positions agree with TRBD1. This CDR3 spans 15 amino acids. Germline-derived CDR1 and CDR2 are MDHEN and SYDVKM. Germline trimming cut 2 bases from V and 8 bases from J; bases unmatched to any gene: 7. CDR3 amino acids: CASSLQGALPGELFF. DNA of the CDR3: TGTGCCAGCAGTTTACAGGGGGCACTGCCTGGGGAGCTGTTTTTT.

This clonotype came up many times. The chain joins TRBV7-3 to TRBJ2-3; 10 bases align to TRBD2. Germline V gene data show CDR1 as SGHTA and CDR2 as FQGTGA. The V and J ends lost 5 bases and 4 bases, in that order; junction bases with no gene match: 3. This CDR3 has 14 residues. CDR3: CASSLGTSADTQYF. CDR3 DNA: TGTGCCAGCAGCCTAGGGACTAGCGCAGATACGCAGTATTTT.

This clonotype has a count of ten or more. The chain employs TRBV11-2 and TRBJ2-7; D possibly corresponds to TRBD2 (6 bases). The length of the CDR3 is 16 residues. The V end was cut by 1 base, the J end by 4 bases, with 17 bases between. Germline CDR1 SGHAT, CDR2 FQNNGV. This CDR3 reads CASSLAVKGLHYEQYF. The CDR3 DNA follows: TGTGCCAGCAGCTTAGCTGTTAAGGGACTCCATTACGAGCAGTACTTC.

The V call is TRBV29-1, the J call TRBJ1-1; no clear D gene. This CDR3 has 13 amino acids. Germline V gene data show CDR1 as SQVTM and CDR2 as ANQGSEA. Trimming took 7 bases from V and 1 from J, leaving 13 bases between them. CDR3 protein: CSGKGSPNTEAFF. CDR3 nucleotides: TGCAGCGGGAAGGGAAGCCCGAACACTGAAGCTTTCTTT.

This clonotype was counted at least ten times. The V gene is TRBV27, the J gene TRBJ2-3; maybe TRBD2 (6 bases). Between the trimmed V and J ends, which lost 7 bases and 0 bases, there was a span of 11 bases. Looked up from germline, CDR1 is MNHEY and CDR2 is SMNVEV (reference sequence). The CDR3 runs 14 residues. The CDR3 DNA is TGTGCCAGCACGAGCGGGCTTAGCACAGATACGCAGTATTTT. Its protein product is CASTSGLSTDTQYF.

This clonotype has more than one count but fewer than ten. The chain has TRBV6-1 and TRBJ1-1; no clear D gene. Germline V gene data show CDR1 as MNHNS and CDR2 as SASEGT. The CDR3 contains 15 residues. Trimming cost V 4 bases and J 1 base, with 13 bases left between them. CDR3 DNA sequence: TGTGCCAGCAGTGCAGACTGGCGCCGGAACACTGAAGCTTTCTTT. Protein product: CASSADWRRNTEAFF.